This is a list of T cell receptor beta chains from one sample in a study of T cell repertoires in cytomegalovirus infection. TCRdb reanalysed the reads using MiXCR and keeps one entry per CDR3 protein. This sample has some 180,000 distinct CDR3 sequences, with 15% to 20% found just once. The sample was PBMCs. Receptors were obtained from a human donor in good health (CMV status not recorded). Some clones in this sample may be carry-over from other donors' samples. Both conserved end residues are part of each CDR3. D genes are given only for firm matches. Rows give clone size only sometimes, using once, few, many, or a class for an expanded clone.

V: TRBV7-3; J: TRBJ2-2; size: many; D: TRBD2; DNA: TGTGCCAGCAGCTTAATTATTGGGTTTGTACTAGCGGAACTGAACACCGGGGAGCTGTTTTTT; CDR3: CASSLIIGFVLAELNTGELFF
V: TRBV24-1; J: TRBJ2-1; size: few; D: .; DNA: TGTGCCACCAGTGTGCTAGAGTATAATGAGCAGTTCTTC; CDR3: CATSVLEYNEQFF
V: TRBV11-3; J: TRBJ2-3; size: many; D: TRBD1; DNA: TGTGCCAGCATCGCCGGGACAGGGATCCCGGATACGCAGTATTTT; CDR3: CASIAGTGIPDTQYF
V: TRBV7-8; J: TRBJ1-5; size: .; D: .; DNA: TGTGCCAGCAGCTTAGGGCGGGGCAGAGATAGCAATCAGCCCCAGCATTTT; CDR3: CASSLGRGRDSNQPQHF
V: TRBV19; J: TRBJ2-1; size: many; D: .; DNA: TGTGCCAGTAGGCGGGCGAATGAGCAGTTCTTC; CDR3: CASRRANEQFF
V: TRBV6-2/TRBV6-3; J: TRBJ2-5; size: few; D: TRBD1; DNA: TGTGCCACAAGACAGGGGGCGAAGACCCAGTACTTC; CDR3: CATRQGAKTQYF
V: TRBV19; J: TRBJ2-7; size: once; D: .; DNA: TGTGCCAGTAGTCAGGGACTTCTCAAGACCTACGAGCAGTACTTC; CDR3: CASSQGLLKTYEQYF
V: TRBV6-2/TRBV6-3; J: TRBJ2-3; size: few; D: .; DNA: TGTGCCAGCAGTTATCCGGGACTCCGTACGCAGTATTTT; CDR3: CASSYPGLRTQYF
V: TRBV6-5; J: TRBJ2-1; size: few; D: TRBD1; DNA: TGTGCCAGCAGCCGGGGACAGGGTATTGAGCAGTTCTTC; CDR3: CASSRGQGIEQFF
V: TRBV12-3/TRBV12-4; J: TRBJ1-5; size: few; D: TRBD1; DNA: TGTGCCAGCAGTCCCTCCAGGGGGCCAAGCAATCAGCCCCAGCATTTT; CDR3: CASSPSRGPSNQPQHF
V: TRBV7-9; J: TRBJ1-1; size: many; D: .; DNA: TGTGCCAGCAGCCCCGGCGGGGGGGCGTTGACTGAAGCTTTCTTT; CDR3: CASSPGGGALTEAFF
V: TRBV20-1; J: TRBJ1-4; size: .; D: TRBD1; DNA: TGCAGTGCGACCGGGACAGTTAATGAAAAACTGTTTTTT; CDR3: CSATGTVNEKLFF
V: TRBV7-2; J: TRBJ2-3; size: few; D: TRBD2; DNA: TGTGCCAGCAGCTTACCGACTAGCGGGGCAGATACGCAGTATTTT; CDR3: CASSLPTSGADTQYF
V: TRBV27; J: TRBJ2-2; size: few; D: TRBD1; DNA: TGTGCCAGCAGTGGACAGGGGGCGATCACCGGGGAGCTGTTTTTT; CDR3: CASSGQGAITGELFF
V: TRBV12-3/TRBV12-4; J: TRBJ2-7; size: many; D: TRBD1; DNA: TGTGCCAGCAGTTGGGACAGCTTGTACGAGCAGTACTTC; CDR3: CASSWDSLYEQYF
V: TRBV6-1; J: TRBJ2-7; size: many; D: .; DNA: TGTGCCAGCAGTGAATATGATCCGAGCAGACTAACGCAGTACTTC; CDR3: CASSEYDPSRLTQYF
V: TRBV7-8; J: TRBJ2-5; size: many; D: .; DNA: TGTGCCAGCAGCTTCCAGGGGATCCAAGAGACCCAGTACTTC; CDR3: CASSFQGIQETQYF
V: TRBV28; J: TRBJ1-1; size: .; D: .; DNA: TGTGCCAGCAGTCCCCCTGGCATGGGGAACACTGAAGCTTTCTTT; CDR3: CASSPPGMGNTEAFF
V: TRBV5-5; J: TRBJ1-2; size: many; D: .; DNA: TGTGCCAGCAGCCGAAGTGAACTACTTAACTATGGCTACACCTTC; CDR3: CASSRSELLNYGYTF
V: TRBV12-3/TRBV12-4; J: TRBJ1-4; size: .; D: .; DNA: TGTGCCAGCAGTTTAGCGCTTTGGGAAAAACTGTTTTTT; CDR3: CASSLALWEKLFF
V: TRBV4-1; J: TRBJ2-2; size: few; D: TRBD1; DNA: TGCGCCAGCAGCTCATCGACTTCAGGGGGCACCGGGGAGCTGTTTTTT; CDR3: CASSSSTSGGTGELFF
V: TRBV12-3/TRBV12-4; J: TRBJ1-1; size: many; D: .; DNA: TGTGCCAGCAGTTTAAAGGCCTACACTGAAGCTTTCTTT; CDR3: CASSLKAYTEAFF
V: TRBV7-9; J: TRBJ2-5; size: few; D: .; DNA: TGTGCCAGCAGCTTGGACAGACAGCGGGAGACCCAGTACTTC; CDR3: CASSLDRQRETQYF
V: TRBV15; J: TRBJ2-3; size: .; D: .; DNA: TGTGCCACCAGCAGAGATCAGAGGGCTCGCACAGATACGCAGTATTTT; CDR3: CATSRDQRARTDTQYF
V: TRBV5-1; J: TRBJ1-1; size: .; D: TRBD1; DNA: TGCGCCAGCAGCTTGGGGGACAGTGAAGCTTTCTTT; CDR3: CASSLGDSEAFF
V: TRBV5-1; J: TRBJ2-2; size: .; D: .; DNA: TGCGCCAGCAGCTTCGGGGTCAACACCGGGGAGCTGTTTTTT; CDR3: CASSFGVNTGELFF
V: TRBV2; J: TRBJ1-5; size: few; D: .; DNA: TGTGCCAGCAGTGAGGCGGGACCAGTCAATCAGCCCCAGCATTTT; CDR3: CASSEAGPVNQPQHF
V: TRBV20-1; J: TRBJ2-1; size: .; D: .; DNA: TGCAGTGCTAGAGATTGGGCTAGCAACTCCTACAATGAGCAGTTCTTC; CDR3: CSARDWASNSYNEQFF
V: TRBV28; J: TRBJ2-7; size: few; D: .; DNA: TGTGCCAGCACAGGGACCCCTTTCGGCGAGCAGTACTTC; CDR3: CASTGTPFGEQYF
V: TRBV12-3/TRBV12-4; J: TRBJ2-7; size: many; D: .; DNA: TGTGCCAGCAGTCCTGGACTGGCCTACGAGCAGTACTTC; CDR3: CASSPGLAYEQYF
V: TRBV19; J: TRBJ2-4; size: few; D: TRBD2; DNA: TGTGCCAGTAGGGACTTAGCGGGCCCCAGCCAAAACATTCAGTACTTC; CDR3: CASRDLAGPSQNIQYF
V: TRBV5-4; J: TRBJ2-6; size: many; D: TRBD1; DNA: TGTGCCAGCAGCACAGACCCGCCAGGGGGTTTCTCTGGGGCCAACGTCCTGACTTTC; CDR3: CASSTDPPGGFSGANVLTF
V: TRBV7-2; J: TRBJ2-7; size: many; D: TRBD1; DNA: TGTGCCAGCAGCCTCAGACAGGGCCCCTCCTACGAGCAGTACTTC; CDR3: CASSLRQGPSYEQYF
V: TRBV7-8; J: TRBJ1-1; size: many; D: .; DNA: TGTGCCAGCAGCTTAGTAAGGGGGGGAGACACTGAAGCTTTCTTT; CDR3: CASSLVRGGDTEAFF
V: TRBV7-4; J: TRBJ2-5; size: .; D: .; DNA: TGTGCCAGCAGCTTTACCGACTGGCGAACGCCCGGAGGGGAGACCCAGTACTTC; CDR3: CASSFTDWRTPGGETQYF
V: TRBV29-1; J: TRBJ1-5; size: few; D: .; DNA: TGCAGCGTTGGCGGTCAGGGCAATCAGCCCCAGCATTTT; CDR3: CSVGGQGNQPQHF
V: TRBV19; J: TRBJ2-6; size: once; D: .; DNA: TGTGCCAGTAGTATAGGGGCAGTACCTGACTCTGGGGCCAACGTCCTGACTTTC; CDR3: CASSIGAVPDSGANVLTF
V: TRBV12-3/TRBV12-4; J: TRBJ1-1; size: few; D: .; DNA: TGTGCCAGCAGTAGTGTTGGGCGGACTGAAGCTTTCTTT; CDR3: CASSSVGRTEAFF
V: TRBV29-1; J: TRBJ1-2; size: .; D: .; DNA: TGCAGCGCCGACTCTGGAGGCTACACCTTC; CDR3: CSADSGGYTF
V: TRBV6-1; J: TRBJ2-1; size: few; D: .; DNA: TGTGCCAGCAGTGAAGGGGGCGGGAACTACAATGAGCAGTTCTTC; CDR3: CASSEGGGNYNEQFF
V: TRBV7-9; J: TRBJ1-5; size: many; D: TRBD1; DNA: TGTGCCAGCAGCTTAGGGGCAGGGGGGGGCAATCAGCCCCAGCATTTT; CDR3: CASSLGAGGGNQPQHF